A selection of T cell receptor beta chains follows, all from one sample in a study of cytomegalovirus exposure and HLA in healthy donors. Clones were sequenced by immunoSEQ multiplex PCR, and TCRdb holds only the in-frame ones, with some missing. In all, the sample yields about 160,000 clones. The sequencing sample was made of PBMCs. The receptors originated from a woman aged 55 to 70 in good health and CMV-seronegative. Each CDR3 is given with its conserved first and last residue. D genes are given only for firm matches.

len: 13; j_gene: TRBJ1-4; v_gene: TRBV5-1; d_gene: -; CDR3nt: TGCGCCAGCAGCTTGGGGCAGAATGAAAAACTGTTTTTT; CDR3aa: CASSLGQNEKLFF
len: 19; j_gene: TRBJ2-3; v_gene: TRBV7-2; d_gene: TRBD2; CDR3nt: TGTGCCAGCAGCTTTAGAAGCGGGACCATCTTCCTTAGCACAGATACGCAGTATTTT; CDR3aa: CASSFRSGTIFLSTDTQYF
len: 15; j_gene: TRBJ1-1; v_gene: TRBV15; d_gene: -; CDR3nt: TGTGCCACCAGCAGAGAACGACAGAGCAACACTGAAGCTTTCTTT; CDR3aa: CATSRERQSNTEAFF
len: 13; j_gene: TRBJ1-2; v_gene: TRBV2; d_gene: -; CDR3nt: TGTGCCAGCAGTGAAGATTATAACTATGGCTACACCTTC; CDR3aa: CASSEDYNYGYTF
len: 15; j_gene: TRBJ2-1; v_gene: TRBV27; d_gene: -; CDR3nt: TGTGCCAGCAGAAACATAGCGGCCTCCTACAATGAGCAGTTCTTC; CDR3aa: CASRNIAASYNEQFF
len: 14; j_gene: TRBJ2-7; v_gene: TRBV2; d_gene: TRBD1; CDR3nt: TGTGCCAGCAACCTAGGGGGCACCCCATACGAGCAGTACTTC; CDR3aa: CASNLGGTPYEQYF
len: 16; j_gene: TRBJ2-3; v_gene: TRBV9; d_gene: -; CDR3nt: TGTGCCAGCAGCGTTTCGTACGGGGGAAGCACAGATACGCAGTATTTT; CDR3aa: CASSVSYGGSTDTQYF
len: 13; j_gene: TRBJ2-7; v_gene: TRBV18; d_gene: -; CDR3nt: TGTGCCAGCTCACCAACACTAACCTACGAGCAGTACTTC; CDR3aa: CASSPTLTYEQYF
len: 14; j_gene: TRBJ2-3; v_gene: TRBV10-1; d_gene: -; CDR3nt: TGCGCCAGCAGTGAATCCGTGAGCACAGATACGCAGTATTTT; CDR3aa: CASSESVSTDTQYF
len: 14; j_gene: TRBJ2-7; v_gene: TRBV25-1; d_gene: -; CDR3nt: TGTGCCAGCAGTGATGGACTCCCGGCCTACGAGCAGTACTTC; CDR3aa: CASSDGLPAYEQYF
len: 13; j_gene: TRBJ1-5; v_gene: TRBV6-1; d_gene: TRBD1; CDR3nt: TGTGCCACCGGACAGGTTAGCAATCAGCCCCAGCATTTT; CDR3aa: CATGQVSNQPQHF
len: 16; j_gene: TRBJ2-1; v_gene: TRBV5-5; d_gene: TRBD2; CDR3nt: TGTGCCAGCAGCTTGGACGGGAGGGGGGGCTTGGCTGAGCAGTTCTTC; CDR3aa: CASSLDGRGGLAEQFF
len: 17; j_gene: TRBJ2-6; v_gene: TRBV5-1; d_gene: -; CDR3nt: TGCGCCAGCAGGCTAGGAGGGGGGGCGCGAGGGGCCAACGTCCTGACTTTC; CDR3aa: CASRLGGGARGANVLTF
len: 13; j_gene: TRBJ1-5; v_gene: TRBV6-5; d_gene: TRBD1; CDR3nt: TGTGCCAGCAGCACAGGGGGAGGTCAGCCCCAGCATTTT; CDR3aa: CASSTGGGQPQHF
len: 14; j_gene: TRBJ2-5; v_gene: TRBV9; d_gene: -; CDR3nt: TGTGCCAGCAGCGTAGGAGGAGCCCAAGAGACCCAGTACTTC; CDR3aa: CASSVGGAQETQYF
len: 14; j_gene: TRBJ1-6; v_gene: TRBV5-1; d_gene: TRBD1; CDR3nt: TGCGCCAGCAGCTGGGGCGCAGGGGGCTCACCCCTCCACTTT; CDR3aa: CASSWGAGGSPLHF
len: 15; j_gene: TRBJ1-5; v_gene: TRBV27; d_gene: -; CDR3nt: TGTGCCAGCTCTCAAGTGGGGCGGAGAGATCAGCCCCAGCATTTT; CDR3aa: CASSQVGRRDQPQHF
len: 16; j_gene: TRBJ2-2; v_gene: TRBV18; d_gene: TRBD2; CDR3nt: TGTGCCAGCTCACCCTTAGCGGGAGGGCCCACCGGGGAGCTGTTTTTT; CDR3aa: CASSPLAGGPTGELFF
len: 14; j_gene: TRBJ1-5; v_gene: TRBV7-2; d_gene: -; CDR3nt: TGTGCCAGCAGCTTAGCATACACAGCTCAGCCCCAGCATTTT; CDR3aa: CASSLAYTAQPQHF
len: 13; j_gene: TRBJ2-4; v_gene: TRBV6-5; d_gene: -; CDR3nt: TGTGCCAGCAGTTACAGACAGGCCAACATTCAGTACTTC; CDR3aa: CASSYRQANIQYF